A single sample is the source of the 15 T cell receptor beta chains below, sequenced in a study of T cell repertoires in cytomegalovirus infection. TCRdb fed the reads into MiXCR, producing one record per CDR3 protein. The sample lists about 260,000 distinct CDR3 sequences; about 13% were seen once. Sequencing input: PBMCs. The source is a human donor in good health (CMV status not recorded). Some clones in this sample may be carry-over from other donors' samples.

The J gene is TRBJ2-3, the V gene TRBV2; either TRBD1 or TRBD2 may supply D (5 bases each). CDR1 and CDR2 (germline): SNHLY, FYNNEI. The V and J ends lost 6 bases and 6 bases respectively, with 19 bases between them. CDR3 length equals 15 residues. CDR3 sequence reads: CASRNFNRGADTQYF. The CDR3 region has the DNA TGTGCCAGCAGAAACTTTAATAGAGGGGCTGATACGCAGTATTTT. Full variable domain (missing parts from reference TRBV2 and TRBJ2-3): EPEVTQTPSHQVTQMGQEVILRCVPISNHLYFYWYRQILGQKVEFLVSFYNNEISEKSEIFDDQFSVERPDGSNFTLKIRSTKLEDSAMYFCASRNFNRGADTQYFGPGTRLTVL.

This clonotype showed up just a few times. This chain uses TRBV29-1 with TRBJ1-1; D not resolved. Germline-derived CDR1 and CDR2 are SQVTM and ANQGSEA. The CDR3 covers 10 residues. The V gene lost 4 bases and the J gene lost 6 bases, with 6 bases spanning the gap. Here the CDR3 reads CSVGEAEAFF. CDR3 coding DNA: TGCAGCGTTGGGGAAGCTGAAGCTTTCTTT. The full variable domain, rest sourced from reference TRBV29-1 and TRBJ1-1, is SAVISQKPSRDICQRGTSLTIQCQVDSQVTMMFWYRQQPGQSLTLIATANQGSEATYESGFVIDKFPISRPNLTFSTLTVSNMSPEDSSIYLCSVGEAEAFFGQGTRLTVV.

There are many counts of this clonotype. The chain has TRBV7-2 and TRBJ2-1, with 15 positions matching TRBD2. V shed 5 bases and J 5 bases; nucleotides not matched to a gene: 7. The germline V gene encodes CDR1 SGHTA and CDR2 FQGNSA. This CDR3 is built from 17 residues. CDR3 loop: CASSLPGTSGRHNEQFF. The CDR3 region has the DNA TGTGCCAGCAGCCTACCAGGGACTAGCGGGAGGCACAATGAGCAGTTCTTC.

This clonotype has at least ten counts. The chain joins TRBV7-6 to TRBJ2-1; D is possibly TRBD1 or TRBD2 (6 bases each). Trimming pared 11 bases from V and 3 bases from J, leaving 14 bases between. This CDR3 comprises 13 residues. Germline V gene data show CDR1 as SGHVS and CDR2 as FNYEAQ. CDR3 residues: CASGEGGYNEQFF. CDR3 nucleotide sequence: TGTGCCTCCGGAGAGGGGGGCTACAATGAGCAGTTCTTC.

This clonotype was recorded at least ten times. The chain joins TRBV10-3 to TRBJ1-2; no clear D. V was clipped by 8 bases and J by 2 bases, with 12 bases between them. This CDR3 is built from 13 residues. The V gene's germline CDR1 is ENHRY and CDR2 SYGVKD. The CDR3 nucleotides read TGTGCCATCGGACTGGACGGCAACTATGGCTACACCTTC. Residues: CAIGLDGNYGYTF.

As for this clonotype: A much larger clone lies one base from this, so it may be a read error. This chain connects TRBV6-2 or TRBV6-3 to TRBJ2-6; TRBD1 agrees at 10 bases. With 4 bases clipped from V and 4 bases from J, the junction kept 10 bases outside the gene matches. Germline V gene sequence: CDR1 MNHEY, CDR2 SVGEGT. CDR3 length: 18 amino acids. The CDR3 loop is CASSFAGQGTRGANVLTF. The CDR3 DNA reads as TGTGCCAGCAGTTTTGCGGGACAGGGGACGCGCGGGGCCAACGTCCTGACTTTC.

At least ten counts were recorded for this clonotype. CDR3 nucleotide sequence: TGTGCCAGCAGCTCATGGACTCTCCAAGAGACCCAGTACTTC. It translates to CASSSWTLQETQYF. This chain joins TRBV7-2 and TRBJ2-5, with TRBD2 as a possible D gene (5 bases). Germline loops: CDR1 SGHTA, CDR2 FQGNSA. The V end was cut by 4 bases, the J end by 1 base, with 10 bases between. The CDR3 loop spans 14 amino acids. Full variable domain (rest looked up from reference TRBV7-2 and TRBJ2-5): GAGVSQSPSNKVTEKGKDVELRCDPISGHTALYWYRQSLGQGLEFLIYFQGNSAPDKSGLPSDRFSAERTGGSVSTLTIQRTQQEDSAVYLCASSSWTLQETQYFGPGTRLLVL.

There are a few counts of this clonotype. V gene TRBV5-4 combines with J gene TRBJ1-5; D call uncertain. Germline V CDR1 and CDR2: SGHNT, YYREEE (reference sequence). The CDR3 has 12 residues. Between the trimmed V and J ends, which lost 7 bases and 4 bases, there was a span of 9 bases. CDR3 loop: CASSNPNQPQHF. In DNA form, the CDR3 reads TGTGCCAGCTCAAACCCTAATCAGCCCCAGCATTTT.

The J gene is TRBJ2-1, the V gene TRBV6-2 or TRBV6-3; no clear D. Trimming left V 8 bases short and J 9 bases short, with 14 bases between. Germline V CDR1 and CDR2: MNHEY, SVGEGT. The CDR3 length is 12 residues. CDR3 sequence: CASGEWISEQFF. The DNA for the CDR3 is TGTGCCAGCGGCGAGTGGATTAGTGAGCAGTTCTTC.

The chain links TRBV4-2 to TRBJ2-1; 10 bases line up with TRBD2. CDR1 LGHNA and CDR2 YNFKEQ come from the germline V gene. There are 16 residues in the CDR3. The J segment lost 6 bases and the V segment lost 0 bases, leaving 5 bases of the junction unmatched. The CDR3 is CASSQEPAGGGNEQFF. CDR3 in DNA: TGTGCCAGCAGCCAAGAACCAGCGGGGGGGGGCAATGAGCAGTTCTTC.

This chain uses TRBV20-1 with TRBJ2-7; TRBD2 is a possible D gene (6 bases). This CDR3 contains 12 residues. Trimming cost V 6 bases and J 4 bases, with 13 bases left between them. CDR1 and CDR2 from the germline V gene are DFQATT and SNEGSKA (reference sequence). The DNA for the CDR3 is TGCAGTGCCACACCAGGGAGGTACGAGCAGTACTTC. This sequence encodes CSATPGRYEQYF.

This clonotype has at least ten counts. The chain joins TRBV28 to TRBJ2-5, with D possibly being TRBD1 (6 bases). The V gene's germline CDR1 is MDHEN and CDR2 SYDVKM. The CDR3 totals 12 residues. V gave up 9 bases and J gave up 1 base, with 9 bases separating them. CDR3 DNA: TGTGCCAGTCGACAGGCCCAAGAGACCCAGTACTTC. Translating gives CASRQAQETQYF. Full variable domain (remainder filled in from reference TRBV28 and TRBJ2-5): DVKVTQSSRYLVKRTGEKVFLECVQDMDHENMFWYRQDPGLGLRLIYFSYDVKMKEKGDIPEGYSVSREKKERFSLILESASTNQTSMYLCASRQAQETQYFGPGTRLLVL.

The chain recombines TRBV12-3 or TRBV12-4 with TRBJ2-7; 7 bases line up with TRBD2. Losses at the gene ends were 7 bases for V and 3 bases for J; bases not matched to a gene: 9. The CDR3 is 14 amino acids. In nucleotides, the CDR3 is TGTGCCAGCACGCCGGGAGGTGGGTTCTACGAGCAGTACTTC. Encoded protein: CASTPGGGFYEQYF.

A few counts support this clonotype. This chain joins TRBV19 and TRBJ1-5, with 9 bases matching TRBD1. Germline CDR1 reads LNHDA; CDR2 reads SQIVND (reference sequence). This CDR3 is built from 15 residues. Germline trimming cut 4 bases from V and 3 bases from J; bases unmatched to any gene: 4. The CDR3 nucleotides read TGTGCCAGTAGTACGGGACAGGGTCCCAATCAGCCCCAGCATTTT. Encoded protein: CASSTGQGPNQPQHF.

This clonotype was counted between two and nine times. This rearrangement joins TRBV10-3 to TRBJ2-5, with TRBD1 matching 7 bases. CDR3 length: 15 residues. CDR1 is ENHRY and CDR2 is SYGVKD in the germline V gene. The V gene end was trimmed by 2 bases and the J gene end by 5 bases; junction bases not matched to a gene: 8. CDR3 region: CAISERQGMTETQYF. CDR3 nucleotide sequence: TGTGCCATCAGTGAGCGACAGGGCATGACGGAGACCCAGTACTTC.